Following are 18 T cell receptor beta chains from one sample sequenced in a study of regulatory and conventional T cells in RAG deficiency (dated by TCRdb to between 2016 and 2019). Library preparation used the immunoSEQ multiplex PCR assay. TCRdb mirrors the immuneACCESS table, restricted to in-frame sequences. Some clones are absent from its copies; in checked studies, under half trace to an unresolved V gene, and the reason for the others is unknown. Recorded for this sample are 30,000 to 40,000 clones; over 75% of them occurred a single time. About 13% of the sample rests with the top ten. These data were also filed under a second study, of regulatory T cells. The second paper states: The multiplex PCR used 52 forward TRBV primers and 13 reverse TRBJ primers, with assay-based and computational corrections for amplification bias.

Sequenced material: CD8+ T cells sorted from blood. The receptors derive from a human donor in good health.

The V call is TRBV30, the J call TRBJ1-1; no clear D. CDR1 GTSNPN and CDR2 SVGIG come from the germline V gene (reference sequence). The CDR3 length is 13 residues. Trimming took 8 bases from V and 1 from J, leaving 14 bases between them. CDR3 DNA sequence: TGTGCCCTCCGTTCCAGCTCGAACACTGAAGCTTTCTTT. Its translation: CALRSSSNTEAFF.

The chain recombines TRBV18 with TRBJ2-3; perhaps D is TRBD1 or TRBD2 (5 bases each). The germline gives CDR1 KGHSH, CDR2 LQKENI. Trimming removed 4 bases at V and 4 bases at J, with 6 bases between. The CDR3 is 12 residues long. The CDR3 loop reads CASSRGSDTQYF. DNA of the CDR3: TGTGCCAGCTCACGGGGGTCAGATACGCAGTATTTT.

The chain couples TRBV29-1 to TRBJ2-1; D gene ambiguous. Per the germline V gene, CDR1 is SQVTM and CDR2 is ANQGSEA. The CDR3 is 11 amino acids. Trimming left V 6 bases short and J 7 bases short, with 10 bases between. This CDR3 is CSVPVGNEQFF. CDR3 nucleotide sequence: TGCAGCGTCCCGGTCGGAAATGAGCAGTTCTTC.

The V call is TRBV5-4, the J call TRBJ1-4, with D unresolved. Trimming left V 4 bases short and J 10 bases short, with 17 bases between. This CDR3 has 14 amino acids. Germline lookup yields CDR1 SGHNT and CDR2 YYREEE (reference sequence). The CDR3, as DNA: TGTGCCAGCAGCCCTGACGATGGGAACGGAAAACTGTTTTTT. It codes for CASSPDDGNGKLFF.

In DNA, the CDR3 is TGTGCCAGCAGCCCATTCGGCGGGGAGCTGTTTTTT. Translated: CASSPFGGELFF. V is TRBV7-9 and J is TRBJ2-2; D remains ambiguous. This CDR3 region has 12 residues. Trimming shortened V by 5 bases and J by 7 bases, and 8 bases separated the two germline ends. The V gene's germline CDR1 is SEHNR and CDR2 FQNEAQ (reference sequence).

This chain uses TRBV19 with TRBJ1-5, with D possibly being TRBD1 (5 bases). Germline V gene sequence: CDR1 LNHDA, CDR2 SQIVND (reference sequence). The CDR3 runs 15 residues. Trimming removed 1 base at V and 3 bases at J, with 10 bases between. Here the CDR3 reads CASSIVGGNNQPQHF. DNA for the CDR3: TGTGCCAGTAGTATAGTGGGGGGGAACAATCAGCCCCAGCATTTT.

A word on this clone: The identical CDR3 is also encoded by other nucleotide sequences in the sample. V is TRBV30 and J is TRBJ2-7; TRBD2 aligns across 7 bases. J was trimmed by 10 bases and V by 1 base; bases with no gene match: 4. This CDR3 has 11 amino acids. Germline values: CDR1 GTSNPN, CDR2 SVGIG (reference sequence). The CDR3 region has the DNA TGTGCCTGGAGTGGGGGGGGTTCTCAGTACTTC. Amino acid sequence: CAWSGGGSQYF.

This rearrangement joins TRBV7-2 to TRBJ2-3; D is unresolved. Trimming took 5 bases from V and 5 from J, leaving 14 bases between them. Germline-derived CDR1 and CDR2 are SGHTA and FQGNSA. The CDR3 consists of 14 residues. CDR3 DNA: TGTGCCAGCAGCCCATCCCGGGTAGAAGATACGCAGTATTTT. It encodes CASSPSRVEDTQYF. Based on the CDR3 plus reference TRBV7-2 and TRBJ2-3, the full variable domain is GAGVSQSPSNKVTEKGKDVELRCDPISGHTALYWYRQSLGQGLEFLIYFQGNSAPDKSGLPSDRFSAERTGGSVSTLTIQRTQQEDSAVYLCASSPSRVEDTQYFGPGTRLTVL.

The chain combines TRBV11-2 with TRBJ2-7; D remains ambiguous. CDR3 size: 14 residues. V was pared by 8 bases and J by 7 bases, with 21 bases between. Germline V gives CDR1 SGHAT, CDR2 FQNNGV. The CDR3 nucleotides read TGTGCCAGCTCCCTAACGCACGTAAATGTTGAGCAGTACTTC. It encodes CASSLTHVNVEQYF.

This chain connects TRBV6-1 to TRBJ1-3; D remains ambiguous. The germline V and J ends were trimmed by 3 bases and 0 bases, with 6 bases remaining between them. Germline V gene data show CDR1 as MNHNS and CDR2 as SASEGT. This CDR3 has 14 amino acids. CDR3 nucleotide sequence: TGTGCCAGCAGTGAGACACTCTCTGGAAACACCATATATTTT. It codes for CASSETLSGNTIYF.

This rearrangement joins TRBV6-5 to TRBJ1-1; D unresolved. CDR3 size: 11 residues. The germline V and J ends were trimmed by 5 bases and 4 bases, with 5 bases remaining between them. Per germline, CDR1 MNHEY and CDR2 SVGAGI. The CDR3 protein is CASSSPTEAFF. The CDR3 DNA reads TGTGCCAGCAGTAGTCCCACTGAAGCTTTCTTT.

The chain has TRBV6-6 and TRBJ2-7; D is ambiguous. The V and J ends lost 6 bases and 6 bases respectively, with 15 bases between them. This CDR3 is built from 13 residues. Germline assignment: CDR1 MNHNY and CDR2 SVGAGI (reference sequence). The CDR3 DNA sequence: TGTGCCAGCAGAACCTCGGCGAAGGGCGAGCAGTACTTC. Its protein product is CASRTSAKGEQYF.

The chain uses TRBV2 and TRBJ1-2; no definite D call. V lost 6 bases, J lost 7 bases, and 18 bases lay in between. Germline values: CDR1 SNHLY, CDR2 FYNNEI. CDR3 length: 14 residues. The chain's CDR3 is CASRGGNLRGGYTF. The DNA of the CDR3 is TGTGCCAGCAGAGGTGGAAACTTACGCGGTGGCTACACCTTC.

V and J are TRBV7-6 and TRBJ2-6; D gene ambiguous. The CDR3 contains 14 residues. V lost 2 bases and J 2 bases, leaving 4 bases between the germline ends. Germline loops: CDR1 SGHVS, CDR2 FNYEAQ. DNA of the CDR3: TGTGCCAGCAGCTTACGTACTGGGGCCAACGTCCTGACTTTC. Its protein is CASSLRTGANVLTF.

This rearrangement joins TRBV5-1 to TRBJ1-2; 8 bases agree with TRBD1. J lost 7 bases, V lost 4 bases, and 6 bases had no gene match. CDR1 and CDR2 (germline): SGHRS, YFSETQ. CDR3 size: 13 residues. The CDR3 sequence is CASSVGQGTGYTF. CDR3 DNA sequence: TGCGCCAGCAGCGTAGGACAGGGCACTGGCTACACCTTC. The full variable domain, in which reference TRBV5-1 and TRBJ1-2 provide the parts outside the CDR3, is KAGVTQTPRYLIKTRGQQVTLSCSPISGHRSVSWYQQTPGQGLQFLFEYFSETQRNKGNFPGRFSGRQFSNSRSEMNVSTLELGDSALYLCASSVGQGTGYTFGSGTRLTVV.

This chain links TRBV15 with TRBJ2-7; 10 positions match TRBD1. CDR1 LNHNV and CDR2 YYDKDF come from the germline V gene (reference sequence). The CDR3 covers 17 residues. Trimming at V came to 0 bases and at J to 3 bases, leaving 8 bases not matched to a gene. The CDR3 sequence is CATSRDLWTGGIYEQYF. In nucleotides, the CDR3 is TGTGCCACCAGCAGAGATCTCTGGACAGGGGGTATCTACGAGCAGTACTTC. The complete variable domain, with remaining parts taken from reference TRBV15 and TRBJ2-7, reads DAMVIQNPRYQVTQFGKPVTLSCSQTLNHNVMYWYQQKSSQAPKLLFHYYDKDFNNEADTPDNFQSRRPNTSFCFLDIRSPGLGDTAMYLCATSRDLWTGGIYEQYFGPGTRLTVT.

To note about this clone: One end of the junction does not line up with germline, which may come from a read error. The chain links TRBV9 to TRBJ2-5; 10 bases agree with TRBD1. Germline-derived CDR1 and CDR2 are SGDLS and YYNGEE. This CDR3 is 15 amino acids long. The CDR3 loop is CTSSNRQGAQETQYF. The DNA for the CDR3 is TGTACCAGCAGCAACCGACAGGGGGCTCAAGAGACCCAGTACTTC.

The V gene is TRBV7-9, the J gene TRBJ2-2, with a tentative D call TRBD1 (6 bases). The CDR3 length is 14 residues. The germline V and J ends were trimmed by 3 bases and 3 bases, with 8 bases remaining between them. Per the germline V gene, CDR1 is SEHNR and CDR2 is FQNEAQ (reference sequence). CDR3 sequence reads: CASSFAGDTGELFF. DNA for the CDR3: TGTGCCAGCAGCTTTGCAGGGGACACCGGGGAGCTGTTTTTT.